This T cell receptor (beta chain) was obtained from a study of vaccination and CD4 T cells after COVID-19. About the research overall: Median draw time for post-COVID samples was 90 to 130 days post-diagnosis (range 35 to 161).

Treatment given: roughly nine-day PBMC culture with coronavirus spike peptide pools or control peptides (ViraFEST assay). Oncomine TCR Beta short-read sequencing was applied to DNA from cultured CD4+ T cells. TCRdb reanalysed the PCR reads using MiXCR and keeps one entry per CDR3 protein. There are 10,000 or so distinct CDR3 sequences in the sample; 45% to 55% occur only once, and approximately 39% lies in the top ten. Note on this clonotype: Its antigen remains unknown. Germline is not matched at one junction end, which may reflect a read error.

The CDR3 has 13 amino acids. The germline gives CDR1 ENHRY, CDR2 SYGVKD. General study findings and limits: Spike mono-reactivity was the property of 304 of 307 vaccine-specific clones in convalescent patients.

This sequence was found in a human donor who had recovered from COVID-19. The V and J genes are TRBV10-3 and TRBJ1-2; tentative D call: TRBD1 (5 bases). Sequencing was done on a sample of CD4+ T cells from blood, cultured in vitro. CDR3 sequence (DNA): TGTGCCAGCAGTGAAACCCCGACAGTAGGCTACACCTTC. Its protein product is CASSETPTVGYTF.